The next 5 T cell receptor beta chains were all read from a single sample in a study of cytomegalovirus exposure and HLA in healthy donors listed by TCRdb under 2017. The library was generated by the immunoSEQ multiplex PCR assay. For the multiplex PCR, a mixture combining 60 forward primers for TCR Vbeta segments and 13 reverse primers for TCR Jbeta segments was used. Drawn from immuneACCESS, this table holds only the in-frame rearrangements with V and J called that TCRdb kept. Clones are partly lost; checked studies trace under half to an unresolved V gene and leave the rest unexplained. This sample comprises more than 85,000 clones, 60% to 75% of them detected only once. The biggest ten clones account for 1.2% of the sample. The source material was PBMCs. These receptors all come from a female donor in good health and CMV-seronegative.

The V and J genes are TRBV7-6 and TRBJ2-1; D gene ambiguous. V dropped 5 bases and J dropped 6 bases, with 5 bases sitting between them. The CDR3 covers 11 residues. Germline CDR1 SGHVS, CDR2 FNYEAQ. The CDR3 nucleotides read TGTGCCAGCAGCACATCCAATGAGCAGTTCTTC. Translating it yields CASSTSNEQFF.

The chain employs TRBV6-1 and TRBJ2-7, with D tentatively TRBD1 (6 bases). The ends were cut back, 10 bases at V and 1 base at J, with 14 bases in the middle. This CDR3 region has 13 residues. The germline V gene has CDR1 MNHNS and CDR2 SASEGT. The CDR3 region is CATGQPLSYEQYF. The CDR3 nucleotides are TGTGCCACCGGACAGCCCTTATCCTACGAGCAGTACTTC.

The V call is TRBV5-4, the J call TRBJ2-7, with TRBD2 identical over 11 bases. J lost 5 bases, V lost 5 bases, and 9 bases had no gene match. Germline V gene sequence: CDR1 SGHNT, CDR2 YYREEE (reference sequence). This CDR3 has 15 residues. Here the CDR3 DNA reads TGTGCCAGCAGGGACGTAGCGGGGGGGTTGAACGAGCAGTACTTC. It yields the protein CASRDVAGGLNEQYF.

J is TRBJ1-1 and V is TRBV2; TRBD1 agrees at 10 bases. From germline, CDR1 is SNHLY and CDR2 FYNNEI. V was pared by 3 bases and J by 8 bases, with 12 bases of the junction left unmatched. The CDR3 contains 16 residues. The CDR3 loop is CASSDPLLSGQGEAFF. CDR3 DNA sequence: TGTGCCAGCAGTGATCCCCTTTTGTCGGGACAGGGGGAAGCTTTCTTT.

This chain connects TRBV27 to TRBJ1-1; D may be TRBD1 (6 bases). The germline V gene has CDR1 MNHEY and CDR2 SMNVEV (reference sequence). The CDR3 consists of 12 residues. V lost 7 bases to trimming and J lost 6 bases, with 12 bases between them. The DNA for the CDR3 is TGTGCCAGCAAGGGGACAAACCCTGAAGCTTTCTTT. Its protein product is CASKGTNPEAFF.